The 7 T cell receptor beta chains reported below all come from one sample, sequenced in a study of chronic HIV infection and antiretroviral therapy. TCRdb re-analysed the 5' RACE reads in MiXCR, keeping a single row per CDR3 protein. This repertoire shows about 48,000 distinct CDR3 sequences, approximately 19% found once; its top ten account for over 2.5%. Sample: peripheral blood. The receptors here all came from an adult who had HIV and had not received antiretroviral therapy, or was an uninfected healthy control (not recorded which).

This clonotype was detected only a few times. The V and J genes are TRBV18 and TRBJ1-2; no firm D call. V was shortened by 1 base and J by 2 bases, with 5 bases between the two germline ends. CDR3 length equals 13 residues. CDR1 KGHSH and CDR2 LQKENI come from the germline V gene. This CDR3 reads CASSPQENYGYTF. In DNA, the CDR3 is TGTGCCAGCTCACCACAGGAAAACTATGGCTACACCTTC.

This clonotype was seen a handful of times. The chain combines TRBV5-4 with TRBJ2-2, with D possibly being TRBD2 (6 bases). Germline assignment: CDR1 SGHNT and CDR2 YYREEE (reference sequence). The CDR3 totals 15 residues. Trimming removed 0 bases at V and 0 bases at J, with 6 bases between. As DNA, the CDR3 is TGTGCCAGCAGCTTGGGACTAGCGAACACCGGGGAGCTGTTTTTT. Translation gives CASSLGLANTGELFF. The variable domain in full, completed from reference TRBV5-4 and TRBJ2-2, reads ETGVTQSPTHLIKTRGQQVTLRCSSQSGHNTVSWYQQALGQGPQFIFQYYREEENGRGNFPPRFSGLQFPNYSSELNVNALELDDSALYLCASSLGLANTGELFFGEGSRLTVL.

The rearrangement uses TRBV5-1 and TRBJ1-5, with a tentative D call TRBD1 (5 bases). The germline V and J ends were trimmed by 0 bases and 1 base, with 8 bases remaining between them. This CDR3 is 15 amino acids long. From germline, CDR1 is SGHRS and CDR2 YFSETQ. The CDR3 nucleotides read TGCGCCAGCAGCTTGGGCAGGGACAGCAATCAGCCCCAGCATTTT. It specifies CASSLGRDSNQPQHF.

The sample holds a few counts of this clonotype. V is TRBV20-1 and J is TRBJ2-3, with 8 bases identical to TRBD2. This CDR3 has 15 amino acids. Trimming removed 0 bases from V and 5 bases from J; junction bases left unmatched: 7. Per germline, CDR1 DFQATT and CDR2 SNEGSKA (reference sequence). The chain's CDR3 is CSARDLGGRKDTQYF. CDR3 nucleotide sequence: TGCAGTGCTAGAGATCTCGGCGGGAGGAAAGATACGCAGTATTTT.

The sample holds a few counts of this clonotype. The CDR3 is CASSPSSDTQYF. CDR3 DNA sequence: TGCGCCAGCAGTCCTTCCTCAGATACGCAGTATTTT. The chain employs TRBV10-2 and TRBJ2-3; D gene unclear. The V end lost 5 bases, the J end lost 4 bases, and 7 bases lay between the germline ends. The germline V gene encodes CDR1 WSHSY and CDR2 SAAADI. The CDR3 runs 12 residues.

V usage is TRBV29-1 and J usage is TRBJ2-7; TRBD2 matches at 7 bases. The CDR3 is made up of 15 amino acids. V gave up 4 bases and J gave up 2 bases; unmatched junction bases: 11. Germline V gene lookup returns CDR1 SQVTM and CDR2 ANQGSEA. CDR3 sequence reads: CSVGALGGGPYEQYF. DNA for the CDR3: TGCAGCGTTGGGGCCCTTGGGGGAGGGCCCTACGAGCAGTACTTC.

The V and J genes are TRBV10-2 and TRBJ2-7; no reliable D call. Germline CDR1 and CDR2: WSHSY and SAAADI. V lost 0 bases and J 0 bases, leaving 9 bases between the germline ends. CDR3 length equals 15 residues. The CDR3 bases are TGCGCCAGCAGTGAGTCTAGGTTGGGCTCCTACGAGCAGTACTTC. Translation: CASSESRLGSYEQYF.